The 10 T cell receptor beta chains below all came from one sample that was sequenced in a study of Ad26.COV2.S vaccination and SARS-CoV-2 variants. Treatment indicated: roughly 18 received Ad26.COV2.S at low or high dose, single or two shots; 5 received placebo; per-sample allocation not given. Sampling was done on day 63 after the first vaccine or placebo injection. Libraries were prepared by immunoSEQ multiplex PCR; TCRdb keeps only in-frame clonotypes and omits some of them. The table shows 300,000 to 350,000 clones, with 85% to 90% occurring only once. The material sequenced was peripheral blood, taken in a trial of Ad26.COV2.S vaccine versus placebo. The receptors derive from a person between 18 and 59 years old who received the Ad26.COV2.S COVID-19 vaccine or a placebo.

The chain uses TRBV28 and TRBJ2-2, with TRBD2 identical over 7 bases. CDR1 and CDR2 (germline): MDHEN, SYDVKM. The CDR3 consists of 16 residues. V lost 7 bases, J lost 2 bases, and 10 bases stayed unmatched. The DNA for the CDR3 is TGTGCCAGCACCTCGGTGGGGGGGATCAACACCGGGGAGCTGTTTTTT. It encodes CASTSVGGINTGELFF. Full variable domain (missing parts from reference TRBV28 and TRBJ2-2): DVKVTQSSRYLVKRTGEKVFLECVQDMDHENMFWYRQDPGLGLRLIYFSYDVKMKEKGDIPEGYSVSREKKERFSLILESASTNQTSMYLCASTSVGGINTGELFFGEGSRLTVL.

The CDR3, as DNA: TGTGCCAGCAGCTCCACAGGGATCACAGATACGCAGTATTTT. Protein sequence: CASSSTGITDTQYF. The chain uses TRBV13 and TRBJ2-3, with D possibly TRBD1 on 6 matching bases. Per the germline V gene, CDR1 is PRHDT and CDR2 is FYEKMQ (reference sequence). This CDR3 region has 14 residues. V lost 4 bases to trimming and J lost 2 bases, with 10 bases between them.

The chain is built from TRBV19 and TRBJ1-2, with 10 bases identical to TRBD1. Germline V gene lookup returns CDR1 LNHDA and CDR2 SQIVND (reference sequence). The CDR3 consists of 12 residues. J gave up 8 bases and V 6 bases, and 3 bases lay outside the gene matches. The CDR3 sequence is CASSLTGGGYTF. The CDR3 DNA follows: TGTGCCAGTAGCTTGACAGGGGGCGGCTACACCTTC.

The chain links TRBV18 to TRBJ1-1; D perhaps matches TRBD1 (5 bases). The CDR3 spans 14 residues. V lost 4 bases and J 1 base, leaving 10 bases between the germline ends. The germline V gene has CDR1 KGHSH and CDR2 LQKENI. The CDR3 spells CASSHGGANTEAFF. The CDR3 DNA is TGTGCCAGCTCACACGGGGGAGCGAACACTGAAGCTTTCTTT.

The chain carries TRBV29-1 and TRBJ2-7; possible D gene TRBD1, 5 bases. The CDR3 covers 13 residues. Germline V CDR1 and CDR2: SQVTM, ANQGSEA. V shed 5 bases and J shed 2 bases, with 13 bases lying between them. This chain's CDR3 is CSVSGAIAYEQYF. The CDR3 DNA reads TGCAGCGTTAGTGGGGCTATCGCCTACGAGCAGTACTTC.

The V and J genes are TRBV29-1 and TRBJ1-2; D is unclear. This CDR3 has 12 residues. Per the germline V gene, CDR1 is SQVTM and CDR2 is ANQGSEA. V gave up 8 bases and J gave up 3 bases, with 13 bases separating them. The CDR3 DNA reads TGCAGCACTCGAACGACGGACTATGGCTACACCTTC. This gives the protein CSTRTTDYGYTF.

The chain couples TRBV9 to TRBJ1-5; D unresolved. V shed 0 bases and J shed 7 bases, with 8 bases lying between them. The CDR3 is 13 residues long. Germline lookup yields CDR1 SGDLS and CDR2 YYNGEE. CDR3 sequence: CASSVVPGQPQHF. DNA of the CDR3: TGTGCCAGCAGCGTAGTTCCGGGGCAGCCCCAGCATTTT.

This rearrangement joins TRBV5-6 to TRBJ2-1; D could derive from TRBD1 or TRBD2 (5 bases each). With 2 bases removed from V and 9 bases from J, the gap between germline ends came to 18 bases. Germline CDR1 SGHDT, CDR2 YYEEEE. The CDR3 runs to 15 residues. CDR3 DNA: TGTGCCAGCAGCTTCCTTCTCAGGGAGTATAGTGAGCAGTTCTTC. This codes for CASSFLLREYSEQFF.

The chain recombines TRBV5-6 with TRBJ2-7; 7 bases align to TRBD2. CDR3 length equals 13 residues. The J segment lost 5 bases and the V segment lost 2 bases, leaving 4 bases of the junction unmatched. The germline CDR1 and CDR2 sequences are SGHDT and YYEEEE. The CDR3 DNA reads as TGTGCCAGCAGCTTCTACCGGGGGGACGAGCAGTACGTC. It translates to CASSFYRGDEQYV.

This clone was recorded once. The CDR3 sequence is CASSQDDNRPLGEKLFF. CDR3 nucleotides: TGCGCCAGCAGCCAAGATGACAACAGGCCACTCGGGGAAAAACTGTTTTTT. V usage is TRBV4-3 and J usage is TRBJ1-4; weak D call: TRBD1 (5 bases). The V gene lost 0 bases and the J gene lost 8 bases, with 19 bases spanning the gap. The CDR3 covers 17 residues. Germline V gives CDR1 LGHNA, CDR2 YSLEER.